This T cell receptor beta chain was captured by sequencing in a study of blood T cell repertoires in COVID-19. Study-wide background: The origin of the acute and convalescent COVID-19 samples was the United States, Italy and Spain. Sample material is recorded as cDNA or gDNA derived from T cells, B-cell-depleted T cells, or PBMCs.

Study processing details: Nucleated cell number was recorded as an estimate derived from reference gene primer amplification. Produced via immunoSEQ multiplex PCR; TCRdb's table is partial and in-frame only. D and trimming come from the DNA, and the V and J calls and clone size come from that table. The sample shows about 170,000 clones, 87% of them seen only once. In germline, CDR1 is SGHRS, CDR2 YFSETQ. The CDR3 has 16 residues. V was clipped by 4 bases and J by 0 bases; unmatched bases: 10. V gene TRBV5-1 combines with J gene TRBJ2-7, with 7 bases lining up with TRBD2. Sample: peripheral blood. The receptor was derived from a woman between 50 and 59 years old with acute or convalescent COVID-19. Here the CDR3 DNA reads TGCGCCAGCAGCCCCGGAGGCGGGGGACTCTCCTACGAGCAGTACTTC. Residues: CASSPGGGGLSYEQYF.